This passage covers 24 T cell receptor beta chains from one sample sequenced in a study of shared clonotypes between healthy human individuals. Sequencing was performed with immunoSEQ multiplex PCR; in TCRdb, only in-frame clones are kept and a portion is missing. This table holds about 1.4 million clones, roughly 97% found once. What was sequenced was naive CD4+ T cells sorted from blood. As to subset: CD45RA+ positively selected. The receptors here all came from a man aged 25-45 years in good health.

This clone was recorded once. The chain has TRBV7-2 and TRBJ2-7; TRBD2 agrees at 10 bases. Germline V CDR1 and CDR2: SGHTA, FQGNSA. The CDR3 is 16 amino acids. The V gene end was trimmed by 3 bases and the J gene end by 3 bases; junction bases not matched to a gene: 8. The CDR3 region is CASSFLGLANYYEQYF. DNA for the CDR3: TGTGCCAGCAGCTTTTTGGGACTAGCGAATTACTACGAGCAGTACTTC.

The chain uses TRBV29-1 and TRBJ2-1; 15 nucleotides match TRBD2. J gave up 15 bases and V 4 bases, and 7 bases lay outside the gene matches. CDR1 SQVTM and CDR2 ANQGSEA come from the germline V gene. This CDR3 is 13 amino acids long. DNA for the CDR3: TGCAGCGTTGTAGGACTAGCGGGAGGGCCTCGGTTCTTC. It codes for CSVVGLAGGPRFF.

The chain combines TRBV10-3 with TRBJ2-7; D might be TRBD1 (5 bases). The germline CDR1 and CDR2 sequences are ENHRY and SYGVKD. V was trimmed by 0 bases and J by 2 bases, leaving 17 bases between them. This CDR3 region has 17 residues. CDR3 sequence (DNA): TGTGCCATCAGTGAGTCGATGATCACAGGAAAGGCCTACGAGCAGTACTTC. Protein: CAISESMITGKAYEQYF.

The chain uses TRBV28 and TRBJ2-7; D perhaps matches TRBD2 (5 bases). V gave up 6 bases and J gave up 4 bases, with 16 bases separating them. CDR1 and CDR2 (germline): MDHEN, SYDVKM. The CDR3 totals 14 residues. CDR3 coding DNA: TGTGCCAGCAGCGTAGACTACGGGCTATACGAGCAGTACTTC. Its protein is CASSVDYGLYEQYF. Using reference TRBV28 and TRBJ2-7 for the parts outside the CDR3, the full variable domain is DVKVTQSSRYLVKRTGEKVFLECVQDMDHENMFWYRQDPGLGLRLIYFSYDVKMKEKGDIPEGYSVSREKKERFSLILESASTNQTSMYLCASSVDYGLYEQYFGPGTRLTVT.

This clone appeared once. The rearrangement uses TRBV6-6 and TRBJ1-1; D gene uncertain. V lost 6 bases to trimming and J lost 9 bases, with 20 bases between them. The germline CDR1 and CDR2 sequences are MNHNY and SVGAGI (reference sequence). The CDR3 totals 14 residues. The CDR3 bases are TGTGCCAGCAGCCCCCCGGGTGAGAACGTTAAAGCTTTCTTT. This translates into CASSPPGENVKAFF.

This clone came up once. The CDR3 is CASSLGAVISGNEQFF. The CDR3, as DNA: TGTGCCAGCAGCTTGGGGGCAGTCATCTCCGGCAATGAGCAGTTCTTC. The chain has TRBV5-8 and TRBJ2-1; D remains ambiguous. Trimming took off 0 bases at V and 6 bases at J, with 16 bases between the two ends. Per the germline V gene, CDR1 is SGHTS and CDR2 is YDEGEE. The CDR3 is made up of 16 amino acids.

The CDR3 protein is CASSQVRSYEQFF. The CDR3 region has the DNA TGCGCCAGCAGCCAAGTTAGGAGTTATGAGCAGTTCTTC. The gene calls are TRBV4-1 and TRBJ2-1; D ambiguous. The CDR3 extends over 13 amino acids. CDR1 MGHRA and CDR2 YSYEKL come from the germline V gene. Trimming shortened V by 1 base and J by 8 bases, and 9 bases separated the two germline ends.

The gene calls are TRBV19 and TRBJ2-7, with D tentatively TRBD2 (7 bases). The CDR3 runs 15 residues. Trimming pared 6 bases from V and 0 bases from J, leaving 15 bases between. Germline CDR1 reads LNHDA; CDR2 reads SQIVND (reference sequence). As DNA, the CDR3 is TGTGCCAGTAGCCAAGGGGGGGCTATCTCCTACGAGCAGTACTTC. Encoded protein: CASSQGGAISYEQYF.

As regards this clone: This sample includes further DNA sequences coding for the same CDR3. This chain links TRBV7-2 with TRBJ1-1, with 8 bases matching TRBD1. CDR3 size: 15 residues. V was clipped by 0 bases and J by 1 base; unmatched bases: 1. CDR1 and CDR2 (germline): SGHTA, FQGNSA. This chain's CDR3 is CASSLAGTGNTEAFF. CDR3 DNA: TGTGCCAGCAGCTTAGCAGGGACAGGGAACACTGAAGCTTTCTTT.

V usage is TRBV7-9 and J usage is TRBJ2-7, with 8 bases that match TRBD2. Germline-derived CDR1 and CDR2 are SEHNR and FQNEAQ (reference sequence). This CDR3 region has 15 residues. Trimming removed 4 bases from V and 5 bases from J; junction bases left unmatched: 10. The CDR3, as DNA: TGTGCCAGCAGCTCCGTAGCGGGAATAGAGAACGAGCAGTACTTC. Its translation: CASSSVAGIENEQYF.

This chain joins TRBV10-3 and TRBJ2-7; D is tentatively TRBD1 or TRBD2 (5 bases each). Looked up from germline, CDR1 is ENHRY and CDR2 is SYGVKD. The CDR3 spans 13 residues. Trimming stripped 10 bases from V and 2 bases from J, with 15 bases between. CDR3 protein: CATNRDVAYEQYF. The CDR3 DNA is TGTGCCACTAACCGGGACGTTGCCTACGAGCAGTACTTC.

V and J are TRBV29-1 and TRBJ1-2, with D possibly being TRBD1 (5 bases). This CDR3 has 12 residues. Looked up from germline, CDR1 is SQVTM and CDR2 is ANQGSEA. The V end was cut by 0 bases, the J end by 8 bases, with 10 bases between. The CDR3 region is CSVEDGGVGYTF. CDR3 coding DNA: TGCAGCGTTGAAGACGGAGGGGTCGGCTACACCTTC. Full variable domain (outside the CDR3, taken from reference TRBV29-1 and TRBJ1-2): SAVISQKPSRDICQRGTSLTIQCQVDSQVTMMFWYRQQPGQSLTLIATANQGSEATYESGFVIDKFPISRPNLTFSTLTVSNMSPEDSSIYLCSVEDGGVGYTFGSGTRLTVV.

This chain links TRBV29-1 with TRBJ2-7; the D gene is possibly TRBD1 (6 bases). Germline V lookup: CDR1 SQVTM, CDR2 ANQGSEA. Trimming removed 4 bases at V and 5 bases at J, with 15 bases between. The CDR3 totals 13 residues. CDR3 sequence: CSVGRGFRDEQYF. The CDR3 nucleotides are TGCAGCGTTGGCAGGGGTTTTCGGGACGAGCAGTACTTC.

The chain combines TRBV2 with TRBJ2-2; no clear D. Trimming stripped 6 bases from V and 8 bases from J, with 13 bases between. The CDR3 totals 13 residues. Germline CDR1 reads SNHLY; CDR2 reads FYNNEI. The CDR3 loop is CASRNAAIGELFF. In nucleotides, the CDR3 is TGTGCCAGCAGGAACGCGGCGATTGGGGAGCTGTTTTTT. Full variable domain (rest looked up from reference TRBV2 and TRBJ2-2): EPEVTQTPSHQVTQMGQEVILRCVPISNHLYFYWYRQILGQKVEFLVSFYNNEISEKSEIFDDQFSVERPDGSNFTLKIRSTKLEDSAMYFCASRNAAIGELFFGEGSRLTVL.

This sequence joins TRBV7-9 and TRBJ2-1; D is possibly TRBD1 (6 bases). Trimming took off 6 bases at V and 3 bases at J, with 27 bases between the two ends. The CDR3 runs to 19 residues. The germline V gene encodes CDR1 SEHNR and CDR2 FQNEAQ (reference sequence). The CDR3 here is CASRHLQGGDRWVYNEQFF. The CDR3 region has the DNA TGTGCCAGCAGACACCTACAGGGTGGAGACCGATGGGTCTACAATGAGCAGTTCTTC.

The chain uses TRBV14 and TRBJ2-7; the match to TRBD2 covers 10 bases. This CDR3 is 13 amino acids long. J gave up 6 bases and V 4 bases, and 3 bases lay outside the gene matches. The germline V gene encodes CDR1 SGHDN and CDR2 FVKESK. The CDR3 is CASSPGLAIEQYF. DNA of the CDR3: TGTGCCAGCAGCCCGGGACTAGCGATCGAGCAGTACTTC.

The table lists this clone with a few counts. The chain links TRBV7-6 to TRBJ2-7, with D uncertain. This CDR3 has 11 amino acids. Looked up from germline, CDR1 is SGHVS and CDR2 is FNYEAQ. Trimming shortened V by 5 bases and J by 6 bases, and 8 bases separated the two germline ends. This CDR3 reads CASSRHGEQYF. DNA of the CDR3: TGTGCCAGCAGCCGACATGGCGAGCAGTACTTC.

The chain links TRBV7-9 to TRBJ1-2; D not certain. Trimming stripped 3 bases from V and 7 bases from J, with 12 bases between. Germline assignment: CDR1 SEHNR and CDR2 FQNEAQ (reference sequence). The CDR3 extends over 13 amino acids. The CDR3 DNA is TGTGCCAGCAGCTTGGGTTTGAGTGGTGGCTACACCTTC. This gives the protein CASSLGLSGGYTF. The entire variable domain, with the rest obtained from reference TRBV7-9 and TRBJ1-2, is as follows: DTGVSQNPRHKITKRGQNVTFRCDPISEHNRLYWYRQTLGQGPEFLTYFQNEAQLEKSRLLSDRFSAERPKGSFSTLEIQRTEQGDSAMYLCASSLGLSGGYTFGSGTRLTVV.

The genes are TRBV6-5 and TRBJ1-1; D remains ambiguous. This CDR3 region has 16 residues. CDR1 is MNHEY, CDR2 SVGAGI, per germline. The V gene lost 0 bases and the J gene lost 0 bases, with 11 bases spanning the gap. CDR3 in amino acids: CASSYSLQLMNTEAFF. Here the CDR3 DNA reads TGTGCCAGCAGTTACTCCCTCCAGTTAATGAACACTGAAGCTTTCTTT.

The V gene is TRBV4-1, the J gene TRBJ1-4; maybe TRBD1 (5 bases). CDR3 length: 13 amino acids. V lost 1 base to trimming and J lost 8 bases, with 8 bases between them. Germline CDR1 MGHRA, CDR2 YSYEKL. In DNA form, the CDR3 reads TGCGCCAGCAGCCAAGTAAACAGGGAAAAACTGTTTTTT. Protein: CASSQVNREKLFF.

The CDR3 protein is CASSEISMNTEAFF. CDR3 DNA: TGTGCCAGCAGTGAAATTTCTATGAACACTGAAGCTTTCTTT. This chain joins TRBV6-1 and TRBJ1-1; no clear D gene. Germline assignment: CDR1 MNHNS and CDR2 SASEGT. The CDR3 is 14 residues long. V was clipped by 2 bases and J by 0 bases, with 7 bases between them.

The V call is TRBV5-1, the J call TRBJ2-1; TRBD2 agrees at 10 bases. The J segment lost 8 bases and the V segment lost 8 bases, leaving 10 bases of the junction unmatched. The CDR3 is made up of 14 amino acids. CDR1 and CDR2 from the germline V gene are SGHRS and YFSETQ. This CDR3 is CASGGLAGVYEQFF. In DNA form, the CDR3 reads TGCGCCAGTGGCGGGCTAGCGGGAGTCTATGAGCAGTTCTTC. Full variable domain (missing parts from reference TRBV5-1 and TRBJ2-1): KAGVTQTPRYLIKTRGQQVTLSCSPISGHRSVSWYQQTPGQGLQFLFEYFSETQRNKGNFPGRFSGRQFSNSRSEMNVSTLELGDSALYLCASGGLAGVYEQFFGPGTRLTVL.

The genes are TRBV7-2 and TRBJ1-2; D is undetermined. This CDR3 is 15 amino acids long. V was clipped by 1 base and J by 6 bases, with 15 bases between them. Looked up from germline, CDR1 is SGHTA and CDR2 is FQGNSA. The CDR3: CASSLGQDLGNGYTF. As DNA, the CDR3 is TGTGCCAGCAGCTTAGGGCAGGACCTAGGGAATGGCTACACCTTC.

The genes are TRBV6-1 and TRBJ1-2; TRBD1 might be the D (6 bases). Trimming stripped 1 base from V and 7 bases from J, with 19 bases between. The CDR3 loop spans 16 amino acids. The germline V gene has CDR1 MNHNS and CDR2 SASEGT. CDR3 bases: TGTGCCAGCAGTGAAGTCTTTGGAGGACAGAATGGTGGCTACACCTTC. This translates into CASSEVFGGQNGGYTF.